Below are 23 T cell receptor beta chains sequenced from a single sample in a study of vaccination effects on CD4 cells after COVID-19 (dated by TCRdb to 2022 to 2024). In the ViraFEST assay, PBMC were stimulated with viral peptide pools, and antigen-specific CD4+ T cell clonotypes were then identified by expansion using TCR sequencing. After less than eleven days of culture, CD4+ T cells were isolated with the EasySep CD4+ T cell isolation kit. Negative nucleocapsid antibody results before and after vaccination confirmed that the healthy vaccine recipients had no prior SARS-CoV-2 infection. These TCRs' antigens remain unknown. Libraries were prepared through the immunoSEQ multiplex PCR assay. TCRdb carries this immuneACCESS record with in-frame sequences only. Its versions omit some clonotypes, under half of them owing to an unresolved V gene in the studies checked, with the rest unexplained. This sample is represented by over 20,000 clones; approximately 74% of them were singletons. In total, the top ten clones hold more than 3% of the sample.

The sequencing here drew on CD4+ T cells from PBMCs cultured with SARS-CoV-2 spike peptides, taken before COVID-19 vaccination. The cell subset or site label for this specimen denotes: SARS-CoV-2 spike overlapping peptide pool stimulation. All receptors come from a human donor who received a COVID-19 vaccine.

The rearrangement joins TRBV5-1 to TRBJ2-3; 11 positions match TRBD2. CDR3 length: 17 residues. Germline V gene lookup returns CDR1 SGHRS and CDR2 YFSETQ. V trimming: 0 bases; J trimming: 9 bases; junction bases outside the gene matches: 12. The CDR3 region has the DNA TGCGCCAGCAGCTTGGCCAACTGGGAACTAGCGGGGGACACGCAGTATTTT. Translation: CASSLANWELAGDTQYF.

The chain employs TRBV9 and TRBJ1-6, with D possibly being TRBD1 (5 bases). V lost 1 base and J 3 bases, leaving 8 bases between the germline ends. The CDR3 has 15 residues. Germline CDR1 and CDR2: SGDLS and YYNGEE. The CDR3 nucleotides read TGTGCCAGCAGCGTAACAGGATTCTATAATTCACCCCTCCACTTT. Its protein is CASSVTGFYNSPLHF.

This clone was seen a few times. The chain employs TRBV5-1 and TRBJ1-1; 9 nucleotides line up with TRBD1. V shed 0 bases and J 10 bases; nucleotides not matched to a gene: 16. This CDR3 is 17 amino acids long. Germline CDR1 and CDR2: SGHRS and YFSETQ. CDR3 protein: CASSLAGTGLVSVGAFF. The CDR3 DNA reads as TGCGCCAGCAGCTTGGCCGGGACAGGGTTGGTTTCGGTTGGAGCTTTCTTT.

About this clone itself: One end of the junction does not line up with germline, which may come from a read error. The CDR3 bases are TGTGCCAGCTCCCCACCAGGATGGAGCACCTACGAGCAGTACTTC. Amino acids: CASSPPGWSTYEQYF. The chain carries TRBV18 and TRBJ2-7; the D is unclear. Germline V lookup: CDR1 KGHSH, CDR2 LQKENI. There are 15 residues in the CDR3.

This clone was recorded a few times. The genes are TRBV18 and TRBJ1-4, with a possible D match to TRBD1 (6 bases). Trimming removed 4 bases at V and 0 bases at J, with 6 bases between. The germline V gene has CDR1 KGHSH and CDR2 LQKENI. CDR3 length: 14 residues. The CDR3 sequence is CASSRQATNEKLFF. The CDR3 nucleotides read TGTGCCAGCTCACGACAGGCAACTAATGAAAAACTGTTTTTT.

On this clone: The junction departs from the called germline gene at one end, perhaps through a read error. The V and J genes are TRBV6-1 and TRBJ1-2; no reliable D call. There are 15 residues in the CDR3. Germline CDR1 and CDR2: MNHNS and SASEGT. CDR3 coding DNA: TGTGCCAGCAGCGAAGCGGAATGGGCTGGCTATGGCTACACCTTC. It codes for CASSEAEWAGYGYTF.

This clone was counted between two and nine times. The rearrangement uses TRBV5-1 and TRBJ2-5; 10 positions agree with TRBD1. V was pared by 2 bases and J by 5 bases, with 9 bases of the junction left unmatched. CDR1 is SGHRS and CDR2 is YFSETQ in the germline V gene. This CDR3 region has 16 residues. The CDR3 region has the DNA TGCGCCAGCAGCTTCACCGGGACAGGGGCTGGGGAGACCCAGTACTTC. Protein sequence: CASSFTGTGAGETQYF.

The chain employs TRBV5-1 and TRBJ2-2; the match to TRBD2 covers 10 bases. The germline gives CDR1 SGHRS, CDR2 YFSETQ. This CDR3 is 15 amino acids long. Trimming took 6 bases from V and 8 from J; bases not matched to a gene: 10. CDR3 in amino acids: CASKKAGGPEGELFF. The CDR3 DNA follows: TGCGCCAGCAAAAAAGCGGGAGGGCCGGAGGGGGAGCTGTTTTTT.

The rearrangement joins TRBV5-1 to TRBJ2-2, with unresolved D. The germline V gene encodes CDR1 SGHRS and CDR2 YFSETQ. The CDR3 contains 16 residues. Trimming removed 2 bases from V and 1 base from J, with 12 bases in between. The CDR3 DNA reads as TGCGCCAGCAGCTTACAACCCGGTGGGAACACCGGGGAGCTGTTTTTT. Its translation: CASSLQPGGNTGELFF.

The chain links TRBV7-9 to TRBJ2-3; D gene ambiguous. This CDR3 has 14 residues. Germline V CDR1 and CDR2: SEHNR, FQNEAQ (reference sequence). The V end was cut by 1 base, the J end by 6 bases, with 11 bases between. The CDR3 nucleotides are TGTGCCAGCAGCTTAGGGTTGACCCGGGATACGCAGTATTTT. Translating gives CASSLGLTRDTQYF.

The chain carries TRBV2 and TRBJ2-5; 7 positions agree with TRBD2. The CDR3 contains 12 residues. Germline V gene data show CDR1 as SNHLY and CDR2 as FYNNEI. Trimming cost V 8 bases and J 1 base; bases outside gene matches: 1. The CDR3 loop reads CASGRGQETQYF. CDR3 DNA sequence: TGTGCCAGCGGGAGGGGCCAAGAGACCCAGTACTTC.

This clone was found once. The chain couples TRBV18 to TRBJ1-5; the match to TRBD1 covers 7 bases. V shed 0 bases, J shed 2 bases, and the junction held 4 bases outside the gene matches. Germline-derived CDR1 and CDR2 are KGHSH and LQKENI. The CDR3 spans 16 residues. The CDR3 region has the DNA TGTGCCAGCTCACCACCCGGGGGGACAGGCAATCAGCCCCAGCATTTT. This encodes CASSPPGGTGNQPQHF.

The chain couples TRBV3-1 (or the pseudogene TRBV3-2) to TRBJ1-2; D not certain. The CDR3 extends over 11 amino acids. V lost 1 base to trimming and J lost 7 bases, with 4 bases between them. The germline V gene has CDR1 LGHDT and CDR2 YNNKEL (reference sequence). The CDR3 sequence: CASSQAGGYTF. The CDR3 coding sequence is TGTGCCAGCAGCCAAGCGGGTGGCTACACCTTC.

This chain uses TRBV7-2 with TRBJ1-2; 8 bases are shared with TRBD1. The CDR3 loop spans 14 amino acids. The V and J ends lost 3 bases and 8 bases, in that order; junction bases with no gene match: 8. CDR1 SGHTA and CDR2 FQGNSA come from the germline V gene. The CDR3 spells CASSFRQGSWGYTF. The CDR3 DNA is TGTGCCAGCAGCTTTAGACAGGGGAGTTGGGGCTACACCTTC.

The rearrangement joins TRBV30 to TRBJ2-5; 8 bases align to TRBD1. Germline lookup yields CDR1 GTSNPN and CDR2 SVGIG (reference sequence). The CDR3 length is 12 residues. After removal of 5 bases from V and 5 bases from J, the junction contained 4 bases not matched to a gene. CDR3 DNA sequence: TGTGCCTGGGGACAGGGAGGCGAGACCCAGTACTTC. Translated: CAWGQGGETQYF.

CDR3 in DNA: TGCGCCAGCAGCCGAGGGACTGTAGAAGAGACCCAGTACTTC. Protein sequence: CASSRGTVEETQYF. The genes are TRBV4-1 and TRBJ2-5, with D perhaps TRBD2 (6 bases). V dropped 4 bases and J dropped 3 bases, with 12 bases sitting between them. Germline loops: CDR1 MGHRA, CDR2 YSYEKL. The CDR3 runs 14 residues.

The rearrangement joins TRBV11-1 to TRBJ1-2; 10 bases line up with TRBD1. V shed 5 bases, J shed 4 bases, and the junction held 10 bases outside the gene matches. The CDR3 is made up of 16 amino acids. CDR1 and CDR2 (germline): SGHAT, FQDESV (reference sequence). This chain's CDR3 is CASSPDRDRGGYGYTF. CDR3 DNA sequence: TGTGCCAGCAGCCCCGACCGGGACAGGGGTGGCTATGGCTACACCTTC.

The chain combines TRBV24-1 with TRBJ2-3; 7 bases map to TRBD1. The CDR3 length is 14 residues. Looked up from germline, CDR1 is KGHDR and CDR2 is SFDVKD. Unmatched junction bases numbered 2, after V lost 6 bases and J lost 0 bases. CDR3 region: CATSTGASTDTQYF. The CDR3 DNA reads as TGTGCCACCAGTACAGGGGCAAGCACAGATACGCAGTATTTT.

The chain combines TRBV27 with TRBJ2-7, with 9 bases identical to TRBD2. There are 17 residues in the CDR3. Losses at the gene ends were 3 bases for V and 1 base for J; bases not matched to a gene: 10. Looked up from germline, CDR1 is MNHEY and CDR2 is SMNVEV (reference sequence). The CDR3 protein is CASSFLGGRGISYEQYF. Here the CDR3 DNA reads TGTGCCAGCAGTTTCCTGGGCGGGAGGGGAATTTCCTACGAGCAGTACTTC.

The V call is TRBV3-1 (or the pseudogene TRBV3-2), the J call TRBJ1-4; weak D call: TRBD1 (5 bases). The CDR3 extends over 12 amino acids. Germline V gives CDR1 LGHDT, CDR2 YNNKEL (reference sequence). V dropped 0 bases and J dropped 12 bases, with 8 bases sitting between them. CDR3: CASSQEWGELFF. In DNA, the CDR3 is TGTGCCAGCAGCCAAGAATGGGGGGAACTGTTTTTT.

As DNA, the CDR3 is TGTGCCAGCAGCCAAGGACAGGGGGCAAGATATGGCTACACCTTC. This sequence encodes CASSQGQGARYGYTF. This chain connects TRBV4-2 to TRBJ1-2; 10 bases map to TRBD1. This CDR3 contains 15 residues. V gave up 1 base and J gave up 5 bases; unmatched junction bases: 4. Germline V gene sequence: CDR1 LGHNA, CDR2 YNFKEQ.

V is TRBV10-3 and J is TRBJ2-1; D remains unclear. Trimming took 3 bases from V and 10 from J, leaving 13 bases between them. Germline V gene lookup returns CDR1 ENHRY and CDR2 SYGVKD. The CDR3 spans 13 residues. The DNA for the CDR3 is TGTGCCATCAGTGAAGGAGATTCGCGCGAGCAGTTCTTC. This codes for CAISEGDSREQFF.

The CDR3 DNA reads TGTGCCAGCAGGGGGCAAGTGAACACCGGGGAGCTGTTTTTT. Protein sequence: CASRGQVNTGELFF. J is TRBJ2-2 and V is TRBV27; perhaps TRBD1 as D (5 bases). CDR3 length: 14 residues. Germline CDR1 reads MNHEY; CDR2 reads SMNVEV (reference sequence). V was cut by 6 bases and J by 1 base, with 9 bases left in between.